Sequencing of this T cell receptor beta chain was carried out in a study of shared clonotypes between healthy human individuals. Background on the study: Per-donor plates numbered three CD4 naive, three CD4 memory, two CD8 naive and one CD8 memory. Study-level results: Of the naive CD4 clonotypes, approximately 5% were shared across several donors.

Donation came from healthy HIV-negative adults that had no recent acute infections or vaccinations. Turning to this clone: Its antigen remains unknown.

The authors loaded about 200 ng DNA, about 30,000 T cell genomes, into sorted-subset replicate PCRs. The data were produced by immunoSEQ multiplex PCR, yet TCRdb's version contains in-frame clones alone and is incomplete. Of roughly 1,000,000 clones listed, about 84% are singletons. Sample: memory CD4+ T cells from PBMCs. Subset noted: CD45RA-negative fraction. This sequence originates from a man between 18 and 35 years old in good health. Some clones in this sample may be carry-over from other donors' samples.

The CDR3 spells CASSISWRGELFF. The DNA for the CDR3 is TGTGCCAGTAGTATTTCGTGGCGCGGGGAGCTGTTTTTT. The V gene is TRBV19, the J gene TRBJ2-2; D gene uncertain. This CDR3 contains 13 residues. Trimming removed 3 bases at V and 7 bases at J, with 9 bases between. Germline values: CDR1 LNHDA, CDR2 SQIVND (reference sequence).